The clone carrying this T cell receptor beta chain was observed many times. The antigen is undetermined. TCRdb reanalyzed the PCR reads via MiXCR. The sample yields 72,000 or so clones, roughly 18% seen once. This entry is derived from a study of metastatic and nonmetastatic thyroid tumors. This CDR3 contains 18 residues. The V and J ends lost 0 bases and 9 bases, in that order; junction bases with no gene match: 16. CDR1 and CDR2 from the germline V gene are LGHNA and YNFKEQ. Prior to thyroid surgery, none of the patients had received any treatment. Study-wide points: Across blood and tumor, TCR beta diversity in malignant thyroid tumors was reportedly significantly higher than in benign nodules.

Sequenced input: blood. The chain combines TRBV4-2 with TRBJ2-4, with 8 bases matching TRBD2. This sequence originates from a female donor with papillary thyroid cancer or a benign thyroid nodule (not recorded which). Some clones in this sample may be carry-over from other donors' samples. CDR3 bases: TGTGCCAGCAGCCAAGATTCGACTGGCGGGAGGTCCTGGGGCATTCAGTACTTC. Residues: CASSQDSTGGRSWGIQYF.